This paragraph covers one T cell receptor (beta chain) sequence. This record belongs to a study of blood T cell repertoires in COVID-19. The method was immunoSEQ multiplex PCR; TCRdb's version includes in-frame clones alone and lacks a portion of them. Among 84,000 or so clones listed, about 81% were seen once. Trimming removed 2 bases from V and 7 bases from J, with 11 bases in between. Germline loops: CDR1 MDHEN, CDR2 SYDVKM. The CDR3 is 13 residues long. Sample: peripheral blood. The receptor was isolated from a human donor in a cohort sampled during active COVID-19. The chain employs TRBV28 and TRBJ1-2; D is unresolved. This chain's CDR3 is CASSLDFRSGYTF. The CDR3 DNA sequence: TGTGCCAGCAGTTTAGATTTTAGGAGTGGCTACACCTTC.